The present entry profiles one T cell receptor (beta chain) with its context. Its antigen is currently unknown. The data were obtained in a study of long-term antiretroviral therapy in people with HIV. Trimming cost V 6 bases and J 2 bases; bases outside gene matches: 9. The V gene's germline CDR1 is MDHEN and CDR2 SYDVKM. CDR3 length: 15 residues. HIV-positive participants all received treatment in the United States. Broader study findings: Whereas controls had wider CDR3 length ranges, HIV repertoires had narrower ones. Viral resistance, ART adherence and therapy changes all lacked available data.

Sequencing relied on immunoSEQ assay v3.0, run at survey level. Sequencing used immunoSEQ multiplex PCR; TCRdb keeps in-frame clones, though not all of them. The sample lists roughly 18,000 clones, around three quarters occurring once. The chain uses TRBV28 and TRBJ2-7; 8 bases fit TRBD2. Material: unsorted PBMCs, obtained 2.2 years after starting antiretroviral therapy. The clonotype comes from a man over 45 with HIV. This CDR3 reads CASRPSGPPPYEQYF. In DNA, the CDR3 is TGTGCCAGCAGGCCTAGCGGGCCGCCCCCCTACGAGCAGTACTTC.